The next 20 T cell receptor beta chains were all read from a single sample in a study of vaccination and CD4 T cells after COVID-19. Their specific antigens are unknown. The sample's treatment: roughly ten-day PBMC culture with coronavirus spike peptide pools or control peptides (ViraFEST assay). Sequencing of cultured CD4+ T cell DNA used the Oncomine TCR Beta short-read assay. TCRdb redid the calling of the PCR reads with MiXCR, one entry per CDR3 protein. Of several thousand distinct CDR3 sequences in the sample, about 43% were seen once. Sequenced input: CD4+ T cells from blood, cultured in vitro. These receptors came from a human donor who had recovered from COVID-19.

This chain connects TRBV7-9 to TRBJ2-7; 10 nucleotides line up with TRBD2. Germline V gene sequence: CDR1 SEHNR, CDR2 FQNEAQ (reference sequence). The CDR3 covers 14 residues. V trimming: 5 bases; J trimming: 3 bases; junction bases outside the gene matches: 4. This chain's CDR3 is CASSPTSGVYEQYF. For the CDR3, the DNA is TGTGCCAGCAGCCCCACTAGCGGGGTCTACGAGCAGTACTTC.

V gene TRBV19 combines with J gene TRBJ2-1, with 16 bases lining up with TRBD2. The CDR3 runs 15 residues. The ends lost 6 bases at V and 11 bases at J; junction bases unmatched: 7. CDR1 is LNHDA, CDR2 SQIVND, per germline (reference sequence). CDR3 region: CASSTGTSGGGKQFF. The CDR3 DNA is TGTGCCAGTAGCACCGGGACTAGCGGGGGGGGGAAGCAGTTCTTC. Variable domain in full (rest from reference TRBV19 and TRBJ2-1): DGGITQSPKYLFRKEGQNVTLSCEQNLNHDAMYWYRQDPGQGLRLIYYSQIVNDFQKGDIAEGYSVSREKKESFPLTVTSAQKNPTAFYLCASSTGTSGGGKQFFGPGTRLTVL.

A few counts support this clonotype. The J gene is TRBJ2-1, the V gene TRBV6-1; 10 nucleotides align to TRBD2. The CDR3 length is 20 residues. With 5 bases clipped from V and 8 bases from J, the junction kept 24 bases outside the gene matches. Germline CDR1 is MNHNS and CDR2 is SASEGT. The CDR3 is CASSPYTIGSGGSISHEQFF. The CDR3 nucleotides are TGTGCCAGCAGTCCCTATACGATCGGTAGCGGGGGGTCTATTAGCCATGAGCAGTTCTTC.

The CDR3 coding sequence is TGTGCCAGTAGTAAGGGACTAGCGGTCAATGAGCAGTTCTTC. Its protein product is CASSKGLAVNEQFF. J is TRBJ2-1 and V is TRBV19, with 11 bases that match TRBD2. Germline trimming cut 4 bases from V and 6 bases from J; bases unmatched to any gene: 2. CDR3 size: 14 residues. Germline CDR1 is LNHDA and CDR2 is SQIVND (reference sequence). Full variable domain (remainder filled in from reference TRBV19 and TRBJ2-1): DGGITQSPKYLFRKEGQNVTLSCEQNLNHDAMYWYRQDPGQGLRLIYYSQIVNDFQKGDIAEGYSVSREKKESFPLTVTSAQKNPTAFYLCASSKGLAVNEQFFGPGTRLTVL.

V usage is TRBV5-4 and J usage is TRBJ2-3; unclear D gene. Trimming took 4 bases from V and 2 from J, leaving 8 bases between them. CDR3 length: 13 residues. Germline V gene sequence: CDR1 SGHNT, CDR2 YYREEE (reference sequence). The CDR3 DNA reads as TGTGCCAGCAGCCGGATCATCACAGATACGCAGTATTTT. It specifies CASSRIITDTQYF.

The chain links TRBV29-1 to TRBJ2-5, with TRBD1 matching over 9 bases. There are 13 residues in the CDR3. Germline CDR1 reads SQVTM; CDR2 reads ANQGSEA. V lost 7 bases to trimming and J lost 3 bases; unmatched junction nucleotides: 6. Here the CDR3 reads CSACTGGKETQYF. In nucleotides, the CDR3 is TGCAGCGCTTGTACAGGGGGCAAAGAGACCCAGTACTTC.

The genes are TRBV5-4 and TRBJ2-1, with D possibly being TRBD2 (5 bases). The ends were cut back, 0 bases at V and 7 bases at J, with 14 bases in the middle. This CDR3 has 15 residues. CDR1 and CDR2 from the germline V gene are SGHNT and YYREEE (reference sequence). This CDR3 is CASSLDLGSWNEQFF. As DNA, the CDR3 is TGTGCCAGCAGCTTGGATCTAGGGAGTTGGAATGAGCAGTTCTTC.

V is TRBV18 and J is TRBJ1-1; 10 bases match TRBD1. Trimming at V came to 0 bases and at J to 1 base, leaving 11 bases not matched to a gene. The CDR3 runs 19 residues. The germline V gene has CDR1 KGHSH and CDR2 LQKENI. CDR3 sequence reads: CASSPPRDRGVERNTEAFF. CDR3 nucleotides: TGTGCCAGCTCACCACCACGGGACAGGGGAGTCGAGAGGAACACTGAAGCTTTCTTT.

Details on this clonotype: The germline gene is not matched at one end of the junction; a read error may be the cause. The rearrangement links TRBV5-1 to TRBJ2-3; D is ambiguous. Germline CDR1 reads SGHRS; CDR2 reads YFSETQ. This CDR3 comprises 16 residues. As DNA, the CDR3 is TGCGCCACCAGCGTCGGCCCGACACGAAGCACAGATACGCAGTATTTT. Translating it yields CATSVGPTRSTDTQYF.

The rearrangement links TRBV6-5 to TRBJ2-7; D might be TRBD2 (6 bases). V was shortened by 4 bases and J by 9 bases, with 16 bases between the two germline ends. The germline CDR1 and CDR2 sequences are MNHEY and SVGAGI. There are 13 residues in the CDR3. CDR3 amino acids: CASSSPGARVQYF. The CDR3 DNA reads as TGTGCCAGCAGTTCCCCGGGAGCGCGGGTGCAGTACTTC.

Here the CDR3 DNA reads TGTGCCAGTAGTATAGTTTGGGACAGGAATTCACCCCTCCACTTT. It is translated as CASSIVWDRNSPLHF. The chain links TRBV19 to TRBJ1-6; 8 bases map to TRBD1. CDR1 is LNHDA and CDR2 is SQIVND in the germline V gene (reference sequence). J lost 7 bases, V lost 1 base, and 3 bases had no gene match. The CDR3 has 15 amino acids.

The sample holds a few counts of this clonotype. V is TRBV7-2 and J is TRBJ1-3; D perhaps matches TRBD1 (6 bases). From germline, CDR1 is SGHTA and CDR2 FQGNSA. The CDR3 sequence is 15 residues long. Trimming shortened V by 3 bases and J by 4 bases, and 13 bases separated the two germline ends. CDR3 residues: CASSFGGAVGNTIYF. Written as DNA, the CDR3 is TGTGCCAGCAGCTTCGGGGGGGCGGTAGGAAACACCATATATTTT.

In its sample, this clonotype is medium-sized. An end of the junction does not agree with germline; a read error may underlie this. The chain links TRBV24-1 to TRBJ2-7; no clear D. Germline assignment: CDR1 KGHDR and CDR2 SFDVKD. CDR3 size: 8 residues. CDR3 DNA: TGTGCCACCAGTGAGAGTAGCTTC. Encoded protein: CATSESSF.

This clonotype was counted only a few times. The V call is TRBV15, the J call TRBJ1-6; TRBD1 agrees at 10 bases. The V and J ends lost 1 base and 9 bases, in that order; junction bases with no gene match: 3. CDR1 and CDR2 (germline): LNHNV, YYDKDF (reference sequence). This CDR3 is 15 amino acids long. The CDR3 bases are TGTGCCACCAGCAGAGTAGACAGGGGGCTTTCACCCCTCCACTTT. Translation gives CATSRVDRGLSPLHF. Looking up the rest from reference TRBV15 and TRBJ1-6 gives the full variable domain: DAMVIQNPRYQVTQFGKPVTLSCSQTLNHNVMYWYQQKSSQAPKLLFHYYDKDFNNEADTPDNFQSRRPNTSFCFLDIRSPGLGDTAMYLCATSRVDRGLSPLHFGNGTRLTVT.

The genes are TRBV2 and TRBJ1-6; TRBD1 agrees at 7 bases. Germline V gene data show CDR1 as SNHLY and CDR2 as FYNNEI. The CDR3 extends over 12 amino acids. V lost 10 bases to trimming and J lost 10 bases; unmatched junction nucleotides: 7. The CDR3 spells CATRGTGSPLHF. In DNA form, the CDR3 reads TGTGCCACCAGGGGGACGGGCTCACCCCTCCACTTT.

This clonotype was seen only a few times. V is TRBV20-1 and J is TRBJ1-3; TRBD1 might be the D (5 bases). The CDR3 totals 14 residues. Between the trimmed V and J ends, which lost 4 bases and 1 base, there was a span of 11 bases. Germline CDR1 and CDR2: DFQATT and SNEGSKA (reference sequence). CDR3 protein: CSATEQGSGNTIYF. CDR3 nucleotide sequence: TGCAGTGCTACTGAGCAGGGTTCTGGAAACACCATATATTTT.

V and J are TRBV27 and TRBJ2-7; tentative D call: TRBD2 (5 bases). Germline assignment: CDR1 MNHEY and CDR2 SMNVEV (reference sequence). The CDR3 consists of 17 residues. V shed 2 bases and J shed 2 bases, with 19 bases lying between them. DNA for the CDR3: TGTGCCAGCAGTTTAGGAGGTGGCAGGCTCATCCCCTACGAGCAGTACTTC. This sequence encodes CASSLGGGRLIPYEQYF.

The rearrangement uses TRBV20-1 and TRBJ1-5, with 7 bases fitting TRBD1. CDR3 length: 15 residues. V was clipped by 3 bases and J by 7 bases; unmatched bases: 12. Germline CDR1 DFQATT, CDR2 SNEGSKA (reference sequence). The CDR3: CSARGKTGTSQPQHF. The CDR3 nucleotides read TGCAGTGCTAGGGGAAAGACAGGGACCAGCCAGCCCCAGCATTTT.

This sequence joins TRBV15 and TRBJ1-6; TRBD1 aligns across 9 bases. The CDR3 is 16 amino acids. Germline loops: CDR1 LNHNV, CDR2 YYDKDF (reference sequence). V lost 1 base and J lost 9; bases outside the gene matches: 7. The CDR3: CATSRVGQGIGSPLHF. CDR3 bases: TGTGCCACCAGCAGAGTAGGACAGGGGATTGGTTCACCCCTCCACTTT.

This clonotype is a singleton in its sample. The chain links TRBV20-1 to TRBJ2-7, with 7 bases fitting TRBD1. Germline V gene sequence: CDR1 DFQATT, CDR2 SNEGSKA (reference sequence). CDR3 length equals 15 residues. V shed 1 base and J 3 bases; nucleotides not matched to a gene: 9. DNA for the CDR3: TGCAGTGCTAGAGGCCCCGGACAGGTGGGCTACGAGCAGTACTTC. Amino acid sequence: CSARGPGQVGYEQYF.